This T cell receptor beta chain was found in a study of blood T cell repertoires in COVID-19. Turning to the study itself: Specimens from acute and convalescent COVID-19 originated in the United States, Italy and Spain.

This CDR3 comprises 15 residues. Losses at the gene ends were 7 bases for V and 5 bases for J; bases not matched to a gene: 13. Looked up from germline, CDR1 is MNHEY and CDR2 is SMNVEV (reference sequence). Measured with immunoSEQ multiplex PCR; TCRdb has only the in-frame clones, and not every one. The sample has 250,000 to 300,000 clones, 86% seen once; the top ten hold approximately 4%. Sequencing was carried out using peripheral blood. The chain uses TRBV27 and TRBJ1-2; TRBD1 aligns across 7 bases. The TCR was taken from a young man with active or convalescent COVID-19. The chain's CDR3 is CASTYLGGAGYGYTF. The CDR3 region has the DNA TGTGCCAGCACCTACCTAGGGGGCGCGGGGTATGGCTACACCTTC.